A selection of T cell receptor beta chains follows, all from one sample in a study of blood T cell repertoires in COVID-19. Measured with immunoSEQ multiplex PCR; TCRdb has only the in-frame clones, and not every one. The sample lists just over 250,000 clones, more than 90% occurring once. The specimen sequenced was peripheral blood. The receptors derive from a young adult with COVID-19, enrolled during active disease. Both conserved end residues are part of each CDR3. D genes are given only for firm matches.

v_gene	d_gene	j_gene	CDR3aa
TRBV18	TRBD1	TRBJ2-1	CASSRRDRSSNEQFF
TRBV28	.	TRBJ1-3	CASRKTRGSGNTIYF
TRBV7-6	.	TRBJ2-1	CASSLQGSSYNEQFF
TRBV4-1	TRBD1	TRBJ2-7	CASSQDASGTGDEQYF
TRBV10-3	TRBD2	TRBJ2-1	CAISGASGRNYNEQFF
TRBV9	.	TRBJ2-2	CASSVIPGELFF
TRBV15	.	TRBJ1-2	CATSPEAFYGYTF
TRBV5-1	TRBD1	TRBJ2-5	CASSLGAAGQGRETQYF
TRBV12-5	.	TRBJ1-2	CASGTPDSLYGYTF
TRBV18	.	TRBJ2-2	CASSPEAGELFF
TRBV27	TRBD1	TRBJ1-6	CASSTRQGGQGSPLHF
TRBV12-3/TRBV12-4	TRBD2	TRBJ2-1	CASSPGTNNEQFF
TRBV7-6	TRBD1	TRBJ2-1	CASSLRPGQAVNEQFF
TRBV27	TRBD2	TRBJ2-1	CASRTSGYYNEQFF
TRBV7-2	TRBD1	TRBJ1-2	CASSIDRDGYGYTF
TRBV27	.	TRBJ2-2	CASSFLGETGELFF
TRBV18	TRBD1	TRBJ2-7	CASSPGQGLSYEQYF
TRBV28	TRBD2	TRBJ2-7	CASSPLSGTSGRDEQYF
TRBV2	TRBD2	TRBJ2-1	CAYRILAGGSYNEQFF
TRBV9	TRBD1	TRBJ2-1	CASSVGGQGFHEQFF
TRBV6-1	TRBD1	TRBJ1-4	CASSGIPGQGQGKLFF
TRBV2	TRBD2	TRBJ2-2	CASSDSGDTGELFF
TRBV2	.	TRBJ2-7	CASILDSYEQYF
TRBV24-1	.	TRBJ2-1	CATSGTGLGEQFF
TRBV7-2	.	TRBJ1-5	CASSLAGGLNQPQHF
TRBV20-1	.	TRBJ2-1	CSARYIEQFF
TRBV7-9	TRBD2	TRBJ2-7	CASSLPTSGYYEQYF
TRBV12-5	TRBD1	TRBJ1-6	CASVSAGTGGNSPLHF
TRBV19	TRBD2	TRBJ2-3	CASSPVEGGPADTQYF
TRBV18	.	TRBJ2-2	CASSPPHTNTGELFF
TRBV27	TRBD1	TRBJ2-2	CASSLRATGARPGELFF
TRBV4-1	.	TRBJ1-2	CASSQTGTQYGYTF
TRBV28	.	TRBJ1-2	CASRTGPAYGYTF
TRBV10-2	.	TRBJ1-6	CASSERVTVNSPLHF
TRBV24-1	.	TRBJ1-1	CAARGGANTEAFF
TRBV7-9	.	TRBJ1-2	CASSPGGQGGYTF
TRBV4-1	.	TRBJ1-2	CASSQDRGFGAQNGYTF
TRBV4-1	TRBD2	TRBJ2-1	CASSQVLAGGPNEQFF
TRBV2	TRBD1	TRBJ2-7	CASSVGTVEGEQYF
TRBV18	TRBD1	TRBJ1-1	CASSPDRAYTEAFF
TRBV19	TRBD2	TRBJ2-1	CASSTGGAPYNEQFF
TRBV24-1	.	TRBJ2-1	CATSVTMAGEQFF
TRBV5-4	.	TRBJ1-3	CASSKGRDTQNTIYF
TRBV7-2	TRBD1	TRBJ1-3	CASSGGTGNAGNTIYF
TRBV7-9	TRBD1	TRBJ1-2	CASSLNRGNLDGYTF
TRBV7-9	TRBD1	TRBJ2-3	CASRRGQGITDTQYF
TRBV4-1	TRBD1	TRBJ2-7	CASSRTGNEQYF
TRBV7-2	.	TRBJ1-4	CASRPTGMSNEKLFF
TRBV5-1	.	TRBJ1-1	CASSLELLGGTEAFF
TRBV12-3/TRBV12-4	.	TRBJ2-1	CASRHGNEQFF
TRBV6-6	TRBD1	TRBJ1-2	CASSSGQGAGGYTF
TRBV12-3/TRBV12-4	.	TRBJ1-2	CASSLEGYGYTF
TRBV5-6	.	TRBJ2-1	CASSLLAVSSYNEQFF